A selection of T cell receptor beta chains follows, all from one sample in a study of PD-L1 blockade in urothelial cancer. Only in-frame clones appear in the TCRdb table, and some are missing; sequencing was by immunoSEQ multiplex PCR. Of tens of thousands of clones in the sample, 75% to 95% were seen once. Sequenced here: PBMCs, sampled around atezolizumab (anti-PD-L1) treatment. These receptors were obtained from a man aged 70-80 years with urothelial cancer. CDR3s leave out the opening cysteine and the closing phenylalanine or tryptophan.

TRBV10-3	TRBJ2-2	ATALAGYTGELF
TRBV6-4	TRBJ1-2	ASRSWTAGGGYT
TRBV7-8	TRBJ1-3	ASSITGGNTIY
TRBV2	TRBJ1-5	ASRRTGDNQPQH
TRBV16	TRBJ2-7	ASSQRTGSEVD
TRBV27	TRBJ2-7	ASSFSGGDYEQY
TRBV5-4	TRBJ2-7	ASSLESRGPYEQY
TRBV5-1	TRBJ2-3	ASSPNSGITDTQY
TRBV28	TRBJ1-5	ASSLQGPFNQPQH
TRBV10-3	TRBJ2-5	AISEFRLAGGTIQETQY
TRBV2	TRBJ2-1	ASRPRELGNEQF
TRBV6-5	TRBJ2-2	ASSSPGQNTGELF
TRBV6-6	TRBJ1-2	ASRLGQNNYGYT
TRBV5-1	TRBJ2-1	ASSSRDGGSYNEQF
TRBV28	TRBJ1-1	ASRSGGSTEAF
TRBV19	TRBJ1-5	ASRGTVTLNQPQH
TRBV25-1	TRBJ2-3	ASSHSVTDTQY
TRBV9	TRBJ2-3	ASSGRPAGARDTQY
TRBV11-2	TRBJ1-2	ASSLWEGWNYGYT
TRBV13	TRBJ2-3	ASERNRDTQY
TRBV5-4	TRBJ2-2	ASSLGVGGTGGTGELF
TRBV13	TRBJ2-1	ASSPGTGGHNEQF
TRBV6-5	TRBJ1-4	ASSYSQGGGEKLF
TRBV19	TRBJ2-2	ASSILTGAGELF
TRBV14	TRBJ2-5	ASSPRLGETQY
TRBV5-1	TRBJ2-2	ASSFGTGTGELF
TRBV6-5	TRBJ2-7	ASKKDRKAYEQY
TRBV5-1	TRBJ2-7	ASSLGGTSGSRNEQY
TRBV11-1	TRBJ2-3	ASSVGWDRVTDTQY
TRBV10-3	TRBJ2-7	ASRGGSYEQY
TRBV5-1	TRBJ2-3	ASSLGEGSTDTQY
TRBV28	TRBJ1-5	ASSSSDRFYSNQPQH
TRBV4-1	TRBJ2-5	ASSQGLAGGETQY
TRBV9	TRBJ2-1	ASSVSQTSSYNEQF